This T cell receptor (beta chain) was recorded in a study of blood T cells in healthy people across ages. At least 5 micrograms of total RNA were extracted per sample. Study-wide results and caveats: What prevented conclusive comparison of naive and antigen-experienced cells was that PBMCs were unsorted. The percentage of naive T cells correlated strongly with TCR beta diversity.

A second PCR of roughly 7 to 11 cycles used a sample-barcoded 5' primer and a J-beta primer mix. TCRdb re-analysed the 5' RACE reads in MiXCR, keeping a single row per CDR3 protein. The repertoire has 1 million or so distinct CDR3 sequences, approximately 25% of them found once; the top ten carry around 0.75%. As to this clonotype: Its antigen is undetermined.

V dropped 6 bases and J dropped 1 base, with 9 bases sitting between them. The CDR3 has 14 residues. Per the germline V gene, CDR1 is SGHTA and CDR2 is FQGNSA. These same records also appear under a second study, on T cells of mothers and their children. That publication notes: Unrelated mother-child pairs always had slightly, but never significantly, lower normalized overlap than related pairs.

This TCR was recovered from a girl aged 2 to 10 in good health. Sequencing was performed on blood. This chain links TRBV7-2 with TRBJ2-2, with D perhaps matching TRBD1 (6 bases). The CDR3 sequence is CASSTGKNTGELFF. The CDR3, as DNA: TGTGCCAGCAGTACAGGGAAGAACACCGGGGAGCTGTTTTTT. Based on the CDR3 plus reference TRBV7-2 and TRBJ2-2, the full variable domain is GAGVSQSPSNKVTEKGKDVELRCDPISGHTALYWYRQSLGQGLEFLIYFQGNSAPDKSGLPSDRFSAERTGGSVSTLTIQRTQQEDSAVYLCASSTGKNTGELFFGEGSRLTVL.